This T cell receptor (beta chain) was profiled in a study of post-analysis software for immune sequencing data. Study-level points and caveats: Normalized Chao1 diversity in multiple sclerosis patients fell significantly below that of controls. In patients, TRBV5-6, TRBV5-1 and TRBV20-1 belonged to several TRBV segments found more frequently than in controls. Samples sharing a preparation batch grouped tightly together when assessed by F measure.

Libraries were made from TCR beta cDNA, and they carried unique molecular identifiers. One entry per CDR3 protein, called by TCRdb with MiXCR from the PCR reads. This table holds hundreds of thousands of distinct CDR3 sequences, about 27% found once. The CDR3 contains 16 residues. V trimming: 1 base; J trimming: 5 bases; junction bases outside the gene matches: 4. The germline gives CDR1 LNHNV, CDR2 YYDKDF (reference sequence). The table lists this clonotype with a count of one. The target antigen is unknown. The sequencing sample was made of blood. The rearrangement uses TRBV15 and TRBJ2-1, with TRBD2 matching 11 bases. The sequence derives from a girl aged 10-17 years with multiple sclerosis. DNA for the CDR3: TGTGCCACCAGCAGAGGGTTAGCGGGAGGGAACAATGAGCAGTTCTTC. This translates into CATSRGLAGGNNEQFF.